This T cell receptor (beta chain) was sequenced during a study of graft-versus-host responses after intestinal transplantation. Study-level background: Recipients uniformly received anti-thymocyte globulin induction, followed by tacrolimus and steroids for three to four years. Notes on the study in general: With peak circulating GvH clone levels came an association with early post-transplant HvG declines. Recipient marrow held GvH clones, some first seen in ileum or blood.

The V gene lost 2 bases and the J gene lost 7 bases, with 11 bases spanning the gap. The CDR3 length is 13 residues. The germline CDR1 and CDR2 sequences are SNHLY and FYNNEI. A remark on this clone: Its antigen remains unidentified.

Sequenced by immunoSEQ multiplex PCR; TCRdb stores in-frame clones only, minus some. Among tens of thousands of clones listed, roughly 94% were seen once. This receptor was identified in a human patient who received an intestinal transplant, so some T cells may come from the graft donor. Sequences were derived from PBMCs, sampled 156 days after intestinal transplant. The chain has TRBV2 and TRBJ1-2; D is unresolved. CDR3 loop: CASSESALSGYTF. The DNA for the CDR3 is TGTGCCAGCAGTGAATCCGCACTTAGTGGCTACACCTTC.